The 5 T cell receptor beta chains below were found in one sample sequenced in a study of T cells in localized non-small cell lung cancer. TCRdb keeps only in-frame clones here, not all; method: immunoSEQ multiplex PCR. The table shows about 82,000 clones, with around 81% occurring only once. The sequencing here drew on PBMCs, taken before any cancer treatment. The receptors here all came from a man between 40 and 69 years old with stage II squamous cell lung carcinoma.

The chain combines TRBV5-1 with TRBJ2-1, with 8 positions matching TRBD2. The CDR3 sequence is 14 residues long. The V gene's germline CDR1 is SGHRS and CDR2 YFSETQ. Trimming took 3 bases from V and 7 from J; bases not matched to a gene: 6. CDR3 loop: CASSSAGGPNEQFF. The CDR3 DNA reads TGCGCCAGCAGCTCCGCGGGGGGCCCGAATGAGCAGTTCTTC.

This chain links TRBV4-1 with TRBJ2-3; unclear D gene. CDR1 MGHRA and CDR2 YSYEKL come from the germline V gene. This CDR3 contains 16 residues. V was clipped by 1 base and J by 2 bases, with 13 bases between them. This CDR3 is CASSQADLGFTDTQYF. The CDR3 DNA reads TGCGCCAGCAGCCAAGCCGACCTGGGGTTCACAGATACGCAGTATTTT.

The chain joins TRBV14 to TRBJ1-2; no definite D call. Trimming stripped 0 bases from V and 1 base from J, with 6 bases between. This CDR3 is 14 amino acids long. CDR1 and CDR2 (germline): SGHDN, FVKESK. The CDR3 coding sequence is TGTGCCAGCAGCCAAGAAAAGGGTAACTATGGCTACACCTTC. Translated, it gives CASSQEKGNYGYTF.

The gene calls are TRBV6-5 and TRBJ2-5; D is perhaps TRBD2 (5 bases). Trimming removed 5 bases at V and 0 bases at J, with 13 bases between. The CDR3 has 15 residues. The V gene's germline CDR1 is MNHEY and CDR2 SVGAGI. The CDR3 bases are TGTGCCAGCAGTCCCCGGGGAGCGGACCAAGAGACCCAGTACTTC. Encoded protein: CASSPRGADQETQYF.

In this sample, this clone is medium-sized. V is TRBV4-3 and J is TRBJ1-2, with unresolved D. V lost 0 bases to trimming and J lost 0 bases, with 17 bases between them. This CDR3 spans 18 amino acids. Germline CDR1 and CDR2: LGHNA and YSLEER. CDR3 bases: TGCGCCAGCAGCCAAGAGACTTCGTCCTGGTTAGCTAACTATGGCTACACCTTC. Translated: CASSQETSSWLANYGYTF.